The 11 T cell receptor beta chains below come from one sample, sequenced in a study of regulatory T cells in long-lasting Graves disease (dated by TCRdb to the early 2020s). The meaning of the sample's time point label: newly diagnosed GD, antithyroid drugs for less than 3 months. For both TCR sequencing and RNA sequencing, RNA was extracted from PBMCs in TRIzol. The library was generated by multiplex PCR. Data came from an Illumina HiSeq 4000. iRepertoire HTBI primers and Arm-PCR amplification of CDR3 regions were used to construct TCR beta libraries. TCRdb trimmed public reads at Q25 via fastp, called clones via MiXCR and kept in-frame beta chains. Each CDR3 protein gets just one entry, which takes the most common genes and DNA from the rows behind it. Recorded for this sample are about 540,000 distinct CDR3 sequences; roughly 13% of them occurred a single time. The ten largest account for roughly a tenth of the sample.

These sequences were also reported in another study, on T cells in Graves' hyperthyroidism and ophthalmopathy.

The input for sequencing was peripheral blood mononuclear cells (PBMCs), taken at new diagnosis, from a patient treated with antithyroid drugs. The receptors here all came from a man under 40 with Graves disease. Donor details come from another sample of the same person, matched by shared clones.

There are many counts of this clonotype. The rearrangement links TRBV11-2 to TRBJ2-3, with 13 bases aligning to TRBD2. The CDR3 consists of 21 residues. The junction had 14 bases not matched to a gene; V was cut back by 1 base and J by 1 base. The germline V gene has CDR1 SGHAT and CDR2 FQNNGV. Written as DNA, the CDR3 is TGTGCCAGCAGCTTAGGAAAACCGGGACTAGCGGGACTAAGAGGCACAGATACGCAGTATTTT. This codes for CASSLGKPGLAGLRGTDTQYF.

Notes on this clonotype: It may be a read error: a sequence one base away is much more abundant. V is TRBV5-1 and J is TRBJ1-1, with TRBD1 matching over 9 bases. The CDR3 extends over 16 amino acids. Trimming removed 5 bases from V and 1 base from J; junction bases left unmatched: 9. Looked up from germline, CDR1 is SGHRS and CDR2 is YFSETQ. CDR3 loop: CASSPEPGQGNTEAFF. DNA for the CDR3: TGCGCCAGCAGTCCGGAACCGGGACAGGGGAACACTGAAGCTTTCTTT.

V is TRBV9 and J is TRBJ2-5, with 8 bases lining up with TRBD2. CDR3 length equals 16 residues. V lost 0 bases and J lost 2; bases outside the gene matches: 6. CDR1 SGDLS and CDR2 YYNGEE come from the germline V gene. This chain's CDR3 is CASSVDTGGRQETQYF. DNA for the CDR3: TGTGCCAGCAGCGTAGACACGGGAGGGCGGCAAGAGACCCAGTACTTC.

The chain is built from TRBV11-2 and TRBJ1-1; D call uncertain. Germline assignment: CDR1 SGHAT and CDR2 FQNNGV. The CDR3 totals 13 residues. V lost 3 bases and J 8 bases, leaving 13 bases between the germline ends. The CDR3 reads CASSFTRSTEAFF. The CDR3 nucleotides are TGTGCCAGCAGCTTTACAAGGAGCACCGAAGCTTTCTTT. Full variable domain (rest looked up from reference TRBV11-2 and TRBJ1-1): EAGVAQSPRYKIIEKRQSVAFWCNPISGHATLYWYQQILGQGPKLLIQFQNNGVVDDSQLPKDRFSAERLKGVDSTLKIQPAKLEDSAVYLCASSFTRSTEAFFGQGTRLTVV.

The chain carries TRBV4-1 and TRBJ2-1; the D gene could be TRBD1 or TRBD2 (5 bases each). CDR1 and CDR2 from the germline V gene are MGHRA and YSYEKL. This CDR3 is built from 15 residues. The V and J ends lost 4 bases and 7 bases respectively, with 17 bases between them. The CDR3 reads CASSLGTNPMNEQFF. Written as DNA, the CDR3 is TGCGCCAGCAGCCTGGGGACCAACCCTATGAATGAGCAGTTCTTC.

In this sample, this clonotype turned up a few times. The chain's CDR3 is CASSPGQANKETQYF. CDR3 sequence (DNA): TGCGCCAGCAGCCCGGGACAGGCGAACAAAGAGACCCAGTACTTC. V gene TRBV10-1 combines with J gene TRBJ2-5, with TRBD1 identical over 8 bases. The J segment lost 3 bases and the V segment lost 6 bases, leaving 9 bases of the junction unmatched. Germline assignment: CDR1 WNHNN and CDR2 SYGVQD (reference sequence). This CDR3 region has 15 residues.

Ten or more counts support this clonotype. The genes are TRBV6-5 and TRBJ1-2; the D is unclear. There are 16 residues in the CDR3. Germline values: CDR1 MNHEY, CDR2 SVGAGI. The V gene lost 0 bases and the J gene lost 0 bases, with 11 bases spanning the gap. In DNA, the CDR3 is TGTGCCAGCAGTTACTCTGCCGGCGTATCTAACTATGGCTACACCTTC. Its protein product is CASSYSAGVSNYGYTF.

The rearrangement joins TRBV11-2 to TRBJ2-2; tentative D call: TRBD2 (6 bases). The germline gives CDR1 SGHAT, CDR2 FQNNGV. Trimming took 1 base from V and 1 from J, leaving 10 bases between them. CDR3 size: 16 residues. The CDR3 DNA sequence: TGTGCCAGCAGCTTAGTAGCTAGCGTGAACACCGGGGAGCTGTTTTTT. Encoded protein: CASSLVASVNTGELFF.

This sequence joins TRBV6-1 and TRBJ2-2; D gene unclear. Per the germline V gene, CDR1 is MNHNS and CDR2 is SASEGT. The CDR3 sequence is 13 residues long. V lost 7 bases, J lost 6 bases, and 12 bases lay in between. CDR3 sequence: CASTPQLSGELFF. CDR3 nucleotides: TGTGCCAGCACTCCCCAGCTATCCGGGGAGCTGTTTTTT.

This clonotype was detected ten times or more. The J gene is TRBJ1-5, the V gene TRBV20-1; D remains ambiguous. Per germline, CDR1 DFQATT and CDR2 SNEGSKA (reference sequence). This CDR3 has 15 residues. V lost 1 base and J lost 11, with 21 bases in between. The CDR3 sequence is CSARAVQVDLGAQHF. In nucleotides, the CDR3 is TGCAGTGCTAGAGCAGTCCAGGTGGACTTGGGAGCCCAGCATTTT.

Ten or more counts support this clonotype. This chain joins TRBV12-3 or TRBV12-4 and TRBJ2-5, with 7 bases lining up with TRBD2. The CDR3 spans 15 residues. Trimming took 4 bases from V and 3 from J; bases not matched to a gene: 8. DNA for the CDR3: TGTGCCAGCAGTTCCCACGGGGCGGGGGAAGAGACCCAGTACTTC. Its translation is CASSSHGAGEETQYF.